These 9 T cell receptor beta chains came from one sample sequenced in a study of identical twins. TCRdb itself ran the 5' RACE reads through MiXCR, one entry per CDR3 protein. The sample records 540,000 or so distinct CDR3 sequences, about a fifth being singletons. These data also formed part of another study, on yellow fever vaccine responses in identical twins.

The material sequenced was CD4+ T cells sorted from blood. These receptors were obtained from a woman in her late teens or twenties in good health.

This clonotype has only a few counts. V gene TRBV5-1 combines with J gene TRBJ2-5; D might be TRBD1 (6 bases). Germline V gene data show CDR1 as SGHRS and CDR2 as YFSETQ. The CDR3 has 14 residues. V lost 1 base to trimming and J lost 1 base, with 8 bases between them. CDR3 residues: CASSLRQAQETQYF. CDR3 sequence (DNA): TGCGCCAGCAGCTTGAGACAGGCCCAAGAGACCCAGTACTTC.

This clonotype has only a few counts. This rearrangement joins TRBV5-1 to TRBJ2-5; tentatively, D is TRBD2 (6 bases). The germline V gene encodes CDR1 SGHRS and CDR2 YFSETQ. The CDR3 length is 17 residues. With 0 bases removed from V and 0 bases from J, the gap between germline ends came to 15 bases. The DNA of the CDR3 is TGCGCCAGCAGCTTGGGGTCGGAGGGAATAAACCAAGAGACCCAGTACTTC. Translating it yields CASSLGSEGINQETQYF. The variable domain in full, completed from reference TRBV5-1 and TRBJ2-5, reads KAGVTQTPRYLIKTRGQQVTLSCSPISGHRSVSWYQQTPGQGLQFLFEYFSETQRNKGNFPGRFSGRQFSNSRSEMNVSTLELGDSALYLCASSLGSEGINQETQYFGPGTRLLVL.

In its sample, this clonotype was seen a few times. The chain carries TRBV25-1 and TRBJ1-2, with a possible D match to TRBD1 (5 bases). V lost 5 bases, J lost 10 bases, and 14 bases lay in between. The CDR3 sequence is 12 residues long. From germline, CDR1 is MGHDK and CDR2 SYGVNS. The CDR3 spells CASSLGENYYTF. As DNA, the CDR3 is TGTGCCAGCAGTCTGGGGGAGAATTACTACACCTTC.

The genes are TRBV7-9 and TRBJ2-6, with no clear D. Trimming stripped 5 bases from V and 3 bases from J, with 14 bases between. The CDR3 runs to 16 residues. The germline CDR1 and CDR2 sequences are SEHNR and FQNEAQ (reference sequence). CDR3 residues: CASSPPGLYGANVLTF. In nucleotides, the CDR3 is TGTGCCAGCAGCCCCCCAGGTTTATATGGGGCCAACGTCCTGACTTTC.

The chain is built from TRBV20-1 and TRBJ2-3; D gene uncertain. The CDR3 totals 14 residues. Between the trimmed V and J ends, which lost 3 bases and 2 bases, there was a span of 12 bases. Germline CDR1 reads DFQATT; CDR2 reads SNEGSKA (reference sequence). DNA of the CDR3: TGCAGTGCTAGTCCGCTTCCGTCCACAGATACGCAGTATTTT. Translation gives CSASPLPSTDTQYF.

This clonotype appeared a few times. The V gene is TRBV20-1, the J gene TRBJ2-7; 10 positions match TRBD2. V lost 1 base to trimming and J lost 2 bases; unmatched junction nucleotides: 5. The CDR3 has 15 amino acids. The germline V gene encodes CDR1 DFQATT and CDR2 SNEGSKA (reference sequence). This CDR3 is CSARGLAGKTYEQYF. The CDR3 region has the DNA TGCAGTGCTAGAGGACTAGCGGGTAAAACCTACGAGCAGTACTTC.

The CDR3 here is CASSALAGGGETQYF. For the CDR3, the DNA is TGTGCCAGCAGTGCTCTAGCGGGGGGCGGGGAGACCCAGTACTTC. The chain links TRBV6-1 to TRBJ2-5; the match to TRBD2 covers 11 bases. Germline V gene sequence: CDR1 MNHNS, CDR2 SASEGT. Trimming at V came to 4 bases and at J to 5 bases, leaving 6 bases not matched to a gene. The CDR3 contains 15 residues.

The V call is TRBV6-5, the J call TRBJ2-1; D may be TRBD1 (6 bases). Germline V lookup: CDR1 MNHEY, CDR2 SVGAGI. The CDR3 extends over 14 amino acids. V was shortened by 2 bases and J by 6 bases, with 11 bases between the two germline ends. CDR3 residues: CASSYGQGFNEQFF. CDR3 coding DNA: TGTGCCAGCAGTTACGGCCAGGGGTTCAATGAGCAGTTCTTC.

A few counts support this clonotype. The genes are TRBV7-8 and TRBJ2-7; D is uncertain. Between the trimmed V and J ends, which lost 5 bases and 5 bases, there was a span of 13 bases. CDR3 length equals 13 residues. Germline V gene lookup returns CDR1 SGHVS and CDR2 FQNEAQ. The chain's CDR3 is CASSNGPLHEQYV. DNA of the CDR3: TGTGCCAGCAGCAATGGTCCCCTCCACGAGCAGTACGTC.